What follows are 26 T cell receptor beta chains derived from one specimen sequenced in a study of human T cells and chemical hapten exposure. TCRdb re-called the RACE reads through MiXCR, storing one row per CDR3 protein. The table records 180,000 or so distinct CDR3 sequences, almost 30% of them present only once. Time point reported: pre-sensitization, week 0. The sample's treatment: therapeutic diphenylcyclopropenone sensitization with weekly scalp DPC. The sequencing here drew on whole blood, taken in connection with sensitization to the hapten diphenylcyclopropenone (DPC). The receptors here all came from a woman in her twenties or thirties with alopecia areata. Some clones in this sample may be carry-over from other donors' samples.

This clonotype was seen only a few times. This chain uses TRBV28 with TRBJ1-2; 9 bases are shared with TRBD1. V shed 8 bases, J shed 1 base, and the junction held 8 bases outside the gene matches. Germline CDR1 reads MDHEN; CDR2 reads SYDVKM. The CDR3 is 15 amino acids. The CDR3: CASGQGTLFNYGYTF. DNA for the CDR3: TGTGCCAGCGGACAGGGGACCCTTTTTAACTATGGCTACACCTTC.

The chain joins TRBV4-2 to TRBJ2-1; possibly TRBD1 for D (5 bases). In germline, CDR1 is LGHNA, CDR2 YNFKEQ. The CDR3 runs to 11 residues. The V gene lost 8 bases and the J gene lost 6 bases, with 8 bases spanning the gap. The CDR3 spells CASARGNEQFF. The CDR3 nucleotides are TGTGCCAGCGCTAGGGGCAATGAGCAGTTCTTC.

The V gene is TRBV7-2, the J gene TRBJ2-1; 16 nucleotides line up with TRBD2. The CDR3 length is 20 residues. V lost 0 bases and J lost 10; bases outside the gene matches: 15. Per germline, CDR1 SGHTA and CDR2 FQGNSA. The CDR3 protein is CASSLALGVGGTSGGAEQFF. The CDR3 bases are TGTGCCAGCAGCTTAGCGCTGGGGGTCGGAGGGACTAGCGGGGGGGCGGAGCAGTTCTTC.

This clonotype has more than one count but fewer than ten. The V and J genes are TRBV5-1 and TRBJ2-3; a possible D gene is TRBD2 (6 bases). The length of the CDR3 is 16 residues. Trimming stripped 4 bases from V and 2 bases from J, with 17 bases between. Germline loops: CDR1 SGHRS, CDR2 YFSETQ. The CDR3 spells CASSEIPSVNTDTQYF. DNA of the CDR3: TGCGCCAGCAGCGAGATTCCTAGCGTGAACACAGATACGCAGTATTTT.

CDR3 sequence reads: CSARRPGTSGKKSGANVLTF. The CDR3 nucleotides read TGCAGTGCTAGACGCCCGGGGACTAGCGGGAAAAAGTCTGGGGCCAACGTCCTGACTTTC. This chain joins TRBV20-1 and TRBJ2-6, with 13 bases fitting TRBD2. The V gene end was trimmed by 2 bases and the J gene end by 1 base; junction bases not matched to a gene: 11. Germline lookup yields CDR1 DFQATT and CDR2 SNEGSKA (reference sequence). This CDR3 spans 20 amino acids.

CDR3 in amino acids: CASSILAGVATGELFF. CDR3 nucleotide sequence: TGTGCCAGTAGTATCCTAGCGGGAGTGGCCACCGGGGAGCTGTTTTTT. V and J are TRBV19 and TRBJ2-2; 10 bases agree with TRBD2. V dropped 3 bases and J dropped 4; count of bases not matched to a gene: 5. Germline V gene data show CDR1 as LNHDA and CDR2 as SQIVND (reference sequence). This CDR3 has 16 residues.

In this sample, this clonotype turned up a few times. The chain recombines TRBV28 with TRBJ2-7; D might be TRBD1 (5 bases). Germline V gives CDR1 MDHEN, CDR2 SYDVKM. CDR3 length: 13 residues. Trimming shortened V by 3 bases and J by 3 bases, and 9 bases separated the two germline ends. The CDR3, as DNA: TGTGCCAGCAGTTTGGGGCAGGTCTACGAGCAGTACTTC. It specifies CASSLGQVYEQYF.

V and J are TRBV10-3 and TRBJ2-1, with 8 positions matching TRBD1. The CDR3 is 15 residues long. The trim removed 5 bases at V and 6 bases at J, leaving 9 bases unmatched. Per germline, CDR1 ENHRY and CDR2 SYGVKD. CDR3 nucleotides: TGTGCCATCAGTCCCCCTACGACAGGGGCCAATGAGCAGTTCTTC. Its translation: CAISPPTTGANEQFF.

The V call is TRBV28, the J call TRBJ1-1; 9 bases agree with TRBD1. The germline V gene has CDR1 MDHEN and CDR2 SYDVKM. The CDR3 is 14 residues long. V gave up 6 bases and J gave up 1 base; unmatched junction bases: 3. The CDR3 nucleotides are TGTGCCAGCAGGACAGGGGGGGAGAACACTGAAGCTTTCTTT. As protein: CASRTGGENTEAFF.

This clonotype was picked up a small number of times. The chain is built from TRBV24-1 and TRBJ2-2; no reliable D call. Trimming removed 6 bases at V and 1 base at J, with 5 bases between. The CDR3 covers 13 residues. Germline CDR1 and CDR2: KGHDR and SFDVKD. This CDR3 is CATSPGNTGELFF. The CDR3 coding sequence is TGTGCCACCAGTCCGGGGAACACCGGGGAGCTGTTTTTT.

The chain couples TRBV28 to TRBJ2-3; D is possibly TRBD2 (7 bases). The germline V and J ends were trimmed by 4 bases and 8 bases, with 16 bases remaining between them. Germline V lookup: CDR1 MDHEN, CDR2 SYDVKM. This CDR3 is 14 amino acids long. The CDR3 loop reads CASSYRDRGGTQYF. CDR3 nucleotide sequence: TGTGCCAGCAGTTACAGGGATAGGGGGGGTACGCAGTATTTT. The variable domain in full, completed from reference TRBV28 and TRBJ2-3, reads DVKVTQSSRYLVKRTGEKVFLECVQDMDHENMFWYRQDPGLGLRLIYFSYDVKMKEKGDIPEGYSVSREKKERFSLILESASTNQTSMYLCASSYRDRGGTQYFGPGTRLTVL.

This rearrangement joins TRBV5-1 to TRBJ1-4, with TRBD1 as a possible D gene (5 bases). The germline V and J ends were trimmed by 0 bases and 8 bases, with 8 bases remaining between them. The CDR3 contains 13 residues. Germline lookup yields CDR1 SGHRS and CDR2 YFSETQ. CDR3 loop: CASSLEGEEKLFF. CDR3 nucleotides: TGCGCCAGCAGCTTGGAAGGGGAAGAAAAACTGTTTTTT.

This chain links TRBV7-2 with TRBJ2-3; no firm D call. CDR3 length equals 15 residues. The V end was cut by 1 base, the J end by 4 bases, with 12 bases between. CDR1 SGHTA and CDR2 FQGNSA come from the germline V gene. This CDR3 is CASSLGTGQADTQYF. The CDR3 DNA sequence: TGTGCCAGCAGCTTAGGGACCGGGCAGGCAGATACGCAGTATTTT.

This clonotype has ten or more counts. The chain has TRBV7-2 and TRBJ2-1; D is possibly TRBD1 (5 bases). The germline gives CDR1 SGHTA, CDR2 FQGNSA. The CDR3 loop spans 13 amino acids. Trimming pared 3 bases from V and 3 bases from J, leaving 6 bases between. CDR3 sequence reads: CASSLDNYNEQFF. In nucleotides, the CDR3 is TGTGCCAGCAGCTTGGACAACTACAATGAGCAGTTCTTC.

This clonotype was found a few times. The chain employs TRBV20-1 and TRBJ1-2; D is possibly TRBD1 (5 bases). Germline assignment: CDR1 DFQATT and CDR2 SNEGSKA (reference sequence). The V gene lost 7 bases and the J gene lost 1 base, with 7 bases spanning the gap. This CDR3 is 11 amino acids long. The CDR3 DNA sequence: TGCAGTGTCAGGGATAACTATGGCTACACCTTC. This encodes CSVRDNYGYTF.

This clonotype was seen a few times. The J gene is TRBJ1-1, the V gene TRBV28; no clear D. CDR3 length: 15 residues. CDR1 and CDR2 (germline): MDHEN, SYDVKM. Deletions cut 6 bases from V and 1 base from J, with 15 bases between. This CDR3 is CASSRRGGPNTEAFF. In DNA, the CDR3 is TGTGCCAGCAGCCGCCGGGGAGGACCGAACACTGAAGCTTTCTTT.

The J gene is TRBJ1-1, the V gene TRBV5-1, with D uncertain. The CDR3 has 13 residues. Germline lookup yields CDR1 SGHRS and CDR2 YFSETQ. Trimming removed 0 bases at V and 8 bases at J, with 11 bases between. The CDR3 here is CASSLALGPEAFF. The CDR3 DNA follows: TGCGCCAGCAGCTTGGCCTTGGGTCCCGAAGCTTTCTTT.

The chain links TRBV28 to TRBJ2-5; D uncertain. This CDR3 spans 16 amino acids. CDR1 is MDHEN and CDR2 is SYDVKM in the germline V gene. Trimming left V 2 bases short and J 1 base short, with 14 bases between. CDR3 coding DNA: TGTGCCAGCAGTTTAAGTTGGTCTCGCCCCCAAGAGACCCAGTACTTC. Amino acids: CASSLSWSRPQETQYF.

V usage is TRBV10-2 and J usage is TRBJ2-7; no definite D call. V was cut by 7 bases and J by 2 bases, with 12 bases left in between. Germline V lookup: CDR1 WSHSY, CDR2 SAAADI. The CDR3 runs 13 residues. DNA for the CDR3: TGCGCCAGCATAGGCCTGAATACCTACGAGCAGTACTTC. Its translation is CASIGLNTYEQYF.

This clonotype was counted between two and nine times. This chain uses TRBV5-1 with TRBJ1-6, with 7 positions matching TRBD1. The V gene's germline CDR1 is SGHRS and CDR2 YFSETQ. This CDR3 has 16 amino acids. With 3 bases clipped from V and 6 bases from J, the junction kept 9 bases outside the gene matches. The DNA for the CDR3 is TGCGCCAGCAGCTCGGGGAAAGACAGGGCTAATTCACCCCTCCACTTT. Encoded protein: CASSSGKDRANSPLHF.

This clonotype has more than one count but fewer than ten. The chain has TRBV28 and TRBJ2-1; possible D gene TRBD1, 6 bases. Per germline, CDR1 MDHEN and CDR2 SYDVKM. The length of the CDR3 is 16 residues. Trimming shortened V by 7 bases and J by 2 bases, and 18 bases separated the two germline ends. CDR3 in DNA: TGTGCCAGCACGTCTCGCAGGGGCATCACCTACAATGAGCAGTTCTTC. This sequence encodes CASTSRRGITYNEQFF.

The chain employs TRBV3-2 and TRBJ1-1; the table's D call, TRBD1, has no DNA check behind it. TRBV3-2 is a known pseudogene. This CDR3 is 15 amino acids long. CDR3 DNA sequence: TGTGCCAGCAGCCAAGAATTTAGGGGGGAGGCTGAAGCTTTCTTT. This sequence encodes CASSQEFRGEAEAFF.

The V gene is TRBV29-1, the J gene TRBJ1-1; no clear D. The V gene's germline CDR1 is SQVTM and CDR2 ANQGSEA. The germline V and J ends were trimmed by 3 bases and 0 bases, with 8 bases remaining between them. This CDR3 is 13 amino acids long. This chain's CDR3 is CSVEVYMNTEAFF. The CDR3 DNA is TGCAGCGTTGAGGTGTACATGAACACTGAAGCTTTCTTT.

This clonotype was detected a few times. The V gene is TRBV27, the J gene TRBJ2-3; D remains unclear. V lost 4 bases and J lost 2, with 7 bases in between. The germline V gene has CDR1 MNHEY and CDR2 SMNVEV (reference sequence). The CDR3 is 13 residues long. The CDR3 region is CASSSWNTDTQYF. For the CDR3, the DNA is TGTGCCAGCAGTTCCTGGAACACAGATACGCAGTATTTT.

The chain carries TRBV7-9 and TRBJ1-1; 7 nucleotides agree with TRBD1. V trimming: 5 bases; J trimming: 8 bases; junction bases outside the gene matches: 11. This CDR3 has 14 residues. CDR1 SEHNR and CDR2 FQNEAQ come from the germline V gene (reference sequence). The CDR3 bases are TGTGCCAGCAGCCCCCTGACAGGGAGGGAGGAAGCTTTCTTT. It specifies CASSPLTGREEAFF.

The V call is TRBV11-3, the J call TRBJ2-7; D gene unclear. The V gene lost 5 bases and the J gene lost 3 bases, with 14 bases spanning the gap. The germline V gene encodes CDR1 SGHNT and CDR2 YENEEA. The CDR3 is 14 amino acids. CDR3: CASSPSLIFYEQYF. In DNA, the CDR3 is TGTGCCAGCAGCCCTTCTCTTATCTTCTACGAGCAGTACTTC.